Listed below are T cell receptor beta chains from one sample, sequenced in a study of TIL therapy for anti-PD-1-resistant metastatic lung cancer. Repertoires were generated with immunoSEQ multiplex PCR, while TCRdb's copy carries only in-frame clones and drops some. The sample carries about 60,000 clones, 69% recorded once. The material was blood, obtained at baseline. The receptor set was obtained from a person between 25 and 79 years old with non-small cell lung cancer. Both conserved end residues are part of each CDR3. D genes are given only for firm matches. Size tells how often a clone was seen (once, few, many) or the class of an expanded clone, and some rows leave it out.

size,V,D,J,DNA,CDR3
-,TRBV7-9,-,TRBJ2-3,TGTGCCAGCAGCTTGGGAAAGATGGGCCTCACAGATACGCAGTATTTT,CASSLGKMGLTDTQYF
-,TRBV5-1,-,TRBJ2-6,TGCGCCAGCAGCTTGCCTACCTCTGGGGCCAACGTCCTGACTTTC,CASSLPTSGANVLTF
-,TRBV7-9,-,TRBJ1-1,TGTGCCAGCAGCCCTGGATGGGGCAGCGATTCTTCTCAAGCTTTCTTT,CASSPGWGSDSSQAFF
-,TRBV5-1,TRBD1,TRBJ2-5,TGCGCCAGCAGCCCAGGGGGTTTTCTGGAGACCCAGTACTTC,CASSPGGFLETQYF
-,TRBV6-5,-,TRBJ2-3,TGTGCCAGCAGCCGGGACCTCACAGATACGCAGTATTTT,CASSRDLTDTQYF
-,TRBV7-8,-,TRBJ1-2,TGTGCCAGCAGCTTAGCAGGGATAGGGGGCTACACCTTC,CASSLAGIGGYTF
few,TRBV2,TRBD2,TRBJ2-1,TGTGCCAGCCAAAGAGCGGGGGTTGAGGATGAGCAGTTCTTC,CASQRAGVEDEQFF
-,TRBV5-1,TRBD2,TRBJ2-3,TGCGCCAGCAGCTTGGATCCGACTAGCGGAGGGACAGATACGCAGTATTTT,CASSLDPTSGGTDTQYF
-,TRBV29-1,-,TRBJ2-2,TGCAGCGCCTTCGATCAGAACACCGGGGAGCTGTTTTTT,CSAFDQNTGELFF
few,TRBV4-2,-,TRBJ2-1,TGTGCCAGCAACCGGGACACGGGCTATGAGCAGTTCTTC,CASNRDTGYEQFF
-,TRBV7-2,TRBD1,TRBJ2-7,TGTGCCAGCAGCTTAGGCTCCGGGACAGGGATGGGCGAGCAGTACTTC,CASSLGSGTGMGEQYF
-,TRBV30,-,TRBJ2-1,TGTGCCCTTTCCCCAGTGTCAGGCGATGAGCAGTTCTTC,CALSPVSGDEQFF
-,TRBV12-2,-,TRBJ2-3,-,CASRQRFGQGANTQYF
-,TRBV28,-,TRBJ2-5,TGTGCCAGCAGCACCCCCGGTCCGGCTCCAAAGACCCAGTACTTC,CASSTPGPAPKTQYF
-,TRBV28,-,TRBJ1-2,TGTGCCAGCAGTTCTGGCGGCTATGGCTACACCTTC,CASSSGGYGYTF
-,TRBV29-1,-,TRBJ2-5,TGCAGCGTTGAAGATGACATCCAAGAGACCCAGTACTTC,CSVEDDIQETQYF
-,TRBV7-6,-,TRBJ1-5,TGTGCCAGCAGCTCCGGACCGCCCCCAAGGACCCAGCATTTT,CASSSGPPPRTQHF
-,TRBV5-4,TRBD1,TRBJ1-2,TGTGCCAGCAGCTTTCGGGACAGCTATGGCTACACCTTC,CASSFRDSYGYTF
few,TRBV5-4,TRBD1,TRBJ1-1,TGTGCCGGGGGGGGACAGGCGGGCACTGAAGCTTTCTTT,CAGGGQAGTEAFF
-,TRBV6-1,TRBD1,TRBJ2-3,TGTGCCAGCAGCCCACAGGGGGACACAGATACGCAGTATTTT,CASSPQGDTDTQYF
few,TRBV25-1,-,TRBJ1-2,TGTGCCAGCAGTGAAACCCAAACCGGAGGGATCTATGGCTACACCTTC,CASSETQTGGIYGYTF
once,TRBV19,-,TRBJ2-5,TGTGCCAGTAGTAAATGGACGGATCCCCAAGACACCCAGTACTTC,CASSKWTDPQDTQYF
-,TRBV5-1,-,TRBJ1-2,TGCGCCAGCAGCCCCCAGTCGGCTAACTATGGCTACACCTTC,CASSPQSANYGYTF
-,TRBV7-9,-,TRBJ2-1,TGTGCCAGCAGCTTAGACAGCAGCTCCTACAATGAGCAGTTCTTC,CASSLDSSSYNEQFF
-,TRBV5-1,TRBD1,TRBJ1-2,TGCGCCAGCAGCCCAAATCCCGGGACAGGGAACTATGGCTACACCTTC,CASSPNPGTGNYGYTF
once,TRBV5-4,TRBD2,TRBJ2-5,TGTGCCAGCAGCTTTGGGAGGGCAGAGACCCAGTACTTC,CASSFGRAETQYF
-,TRBV5-1,-,TRBJ1-1,TGCGCCAGCAGCCCAACTAGCAGGAGGTCCACTGAAGCTTTCTTT,CASSPTSRRSTEAFF
-,TRBV12-5,TRBD2,TRBJ2-3,TGTGCTAGTGGTTTATCTGGGGGGGGAGATACGCAGTATTTT,CASGLSGGGDTQYF
-,TRBV2,-,TRBJ1-2,TGTGCCAGCAGTGAACGCTTAACTCAGGATAATGGCTACACCTTC,CASSERLTQDNGYTF
-,TRBV9,TRBD2,TRBJ2-1,TGTGCCAGCAGCGTTCGCAGCGGGAGCTCCTACAATGAGCAGTTCTTC,CASSVRSGSSYNEQFF
-,TRBV2,TRBD1,TRBJ2-7,TGTGCCAGCAGCGCGACGACAGGGGGGCCGCGGGAGCAGTACTTC,CASSATTGGPREQYF
few,TRBV27,-,TRBJ1-1,TGTGCCAGCAGTTTAGCCGGATCCATGAACACTGAAGCTTTCTTT,CASSLAGSMNTEAFF
-,TRBV2,-,TRBJ1-1,TGTGCCAGCAGGCCTAGACAGAACACTGAAGCTTTCTTT,CASRPRQNTEAFF
-,TRBV19,-,TRBJ1-2,TGTGCCAGTAGTATTTTTGCAGGGGCAACAACTAACTATGGCTACACCTTC,CASSIFAGATTNYGYTF
-,TRBV15,-,TRBJ2-7,TGTGCCACCAGCAAAGAGGGAGCCCCGGGCCCCTACGAGCAGTACTTC,CATSKEGAPGPYEQYF
-,TRBV11-1,-,TRBJ1-3,TGTGCCAGCACGGGGACTACTGGAAACACCATATATTTT,CASTGTTGNTIYF
once,TRBV7-8,-,TRBJ2-5,TGTGCCAGCAGCTTCGGTCTTATACAGACTCAGTACTTC,CASSFGLIQTQYF
-,TRBV4-2,-,TRBJ2-1,TGTGCCAGCAGCCAAGTTAACGGCAATGAGCAGTTCTTC,CASSQVNGNEQFF
-,TRBV6-1,-,TRBJ2-2,TGTGCCAGCAGTGAAGCGTGGGGGCCGATGAACACCGGGGAGCTGTTTTTT,CASSEAWGPMNTGELFF
few,TRBV10-3,TRBD2,TRBJ2-1,TGTGCCATCAGGGGGGACTGGTCTAGCGGGAGTGTTTCCCTAGACAATGAGCAGTTCTTC,CAIRGDWSSGSVSLDNEQFF
-,TRBV5-1,TRBD2,TRBJ2-5,TGCGCCAGCAGCCCTAGGACTAGCGGGAGCAAAGAGACCCAGTACTTC,CASSPRTSGSKETQYF
once,TRBV5-1,-,TRBJ2-1,TGCGCCAGCAGCCTTAGCGGAGCTACTTACAATGAGCAGTTCTTC,CASSLSGATYNEQFF
-,TRBV11-1,-,TRBJ2-1,TGTGCCAGCAGCTTAACTTCTAACTCCTACAATGAGCAGTTCTTC,CASSLTSNSYNEQFF
-,TRBV6-1,-,TRBJ1-1,TGTGCCAGCAGTGTAGAGACAGGAGTTGAAGCTTTCTTT,CASSVETGVEAFF
-,TRBV11-2,-,TRBJ2-1,TGTGCCAGCAGCTTAATTCGCGGCGGGGCATACAATGAGCAGTTCTTC,CASSLIRGGAYNEQFF
-,TRBV19,TRBD1,TRBJ1-2,TGTGCCAGTAGTATAACTTGGACAGGAAACTATGGCTACACCTTC,CASSITWTGNYGYTF
-,TRBV18,-,TRBJ2-3,TGTGCCAGCTCACAGAGTAGCACAGATACGCAGTATTTT,CASSQSSTDTQYF
-,TRBV6-6,-,TRBJ2-5,TGTGCCAGCCGGAGGCAGGCGTTTGAGACCCAGTACTTC,CASRRQAFETQYF